Below, 15 T cell receptor beta chains from the same sample are listed, as sequenced in a study of beta chain features in type 1 diabetes. As every portion of the isolated RNA was reverse transcribed, the sequencing read expressed TCRB transcripts. Assay used: immunoSEQ multiplex PCR; TCRdb lists only in-frame clones, some missing. The sample records over 500,000 clones, about a sixth being singletons. Material for sequencing was naive CD4+ T cells from blood. Receptors originate from a man younger than 30 in good health.

The rearrangement links TRBV2 to TRBJ2-1; D remains ambiguous. The CDR3 runs to 13 residues. Germline V gene data show CDR1 as SNHLY and CDR2 as FYNNEI. V lost 9 bases to trimming and J lost 3 bases, with 12 bases between them. The CDR3 DNA is TGTGCCAGTAATCCGGTCGGCTACAATGAGCAGTTCTTC. Protein sequence: CASNPVGYNEQFF. The full variable domain, completed using reference TRBV2 and TRBJ2-1, is EPEVTQTPSHQVTQMGQEVILRCVPISNHLYFYWYRQILGQKVEFLVSFYNNEISEKSEIFDDQFSVERPDGSNFTLKIRSTKLEDSAMYFCASNPVGYNEQFFGPGTRLTVL.

In this sample, this clone turned up once. This may arise from a read error, as a much more abundant clone is one base away. The sample contains more than one DNA sequence encoding this CDR3. This chain uses TRBV7-9 with TRBJ2-1, with 8 bases lining up with TRBD2. Trimming cost V 1 base and J 10 bases; bases outside gene matches: 3. The CDR3 runs to 13 residues. Per the germline V gene, CDR1 is SEHNR and CDR2 is FQNEAQ (reference sequence). The CDR3: CASSLGREGEQFF. CDR3 coding DNA: TGTGCCAGCAGCTTAGGACGGGAGGGCGAGCAGTTCTTC.

This clone came up a few times. The chain uses TRBV4-3 and TRBJ2-5; no clear D gene. Germline loops: CDR1 LGHNA, CDR2 YSLEER. This CDR3 has 16 amino acids. With 4 bases removed from V and 5 bases from J, the gap between germline ends came to 20 bases. The CDR3 reads CASSPQLTGFAETQYF. CDR3 in DNA: TGCGCCAGCAGCCCCCAACTTACTGGGTTCGCGGAGACCCAGTACTTC.

This clone was observed a few times. The chain joins TRBV2 to TRBJ1-5; the D gene is possibly TRBD1 (6 bases). CDR3 length: 15 amino acids. Germline loops: CDR1 SNHLY, CDR2 FYNNEI. Between the trimmed V and J ends, which lost 4 bases and 3 bases, there was a span of 13 bases. This CDR3 is CASSAQGIDNQPQHF. The CDR3 DNA reads TGTGCCAGCAGTGCCCAGGGGATAGACAATCAGCCCCAGCATTTT.

Comment on this clone: The junction departs from germline at one end; a sequencing error may be responsible. The chain employs TRBV9 and TRBJ2-5, with 9 bases aligning to TRBD2. The CDR3 extends over 17 amino acids. Germline V CDR1 and CDR2: SGDLS, YYNGEE. CDR3 DNA: TGTGCCAGCTGCGTAGATTCTAGCGGGGTGTACCAAGAGACCCAGTACTTC. Translation: CASCVDSSGVYQETQYF.

Comments on this clone: Distinct nucleotide sequences in the sample also encode this CDR3. The chain recombines TRBV28 with TRBJ1-2; the D gene is possibly TRBD1 (6 bases). This CDR3 contains 14 residues. Germline loops: CDR1 MDHEN, CDR2 SYDVKM. V dropped 3 bases and J dropped 3 bases, with 11 bases sitting between them. This chain's CDR3 is CASSFPGADYGYTF. The DNA for the CDR3 is TGTGCCAGCAGTTTCCCAGGGGCAGACTATGGCTACACCTTC.

The chain joins TRBV19 to TRBJ1-5; tentatively, D is TRBD1 (6 bases). With 10 bases removed from V and 1 base from J, the gap between germline ends came to 11 bases. Per the germline V gene, CDR1 is LNHDA and CDR2 is SQIVND (reference sequence). The CDR3 covers 13 residues. The CDR3 is CATSQGSNQPQHF. In nucleotides, the CDR3 is TGTGCCACCAGCCAGGGGAGCAATCAGCCCCAGCATTTT.

In its sample, this clone was seen a few times. The rearrangement joins TRBV29-1 to TRBJ2-1, with 7 bases matching TRBD1. Germline V CDR1 and CDR2: SQVTM, ANQGSEA. The CDR3 has 13 amino acids. J lost 2 bases, V lost 7 bases, and 5 bases had no gene match. For the CDR3, the DNA is TGCAGCGGGGGGACAGAGACCTACAATGAGCAGTTCTTC. It yields the protein CSGGTETYNEQFF.

The rearrangement joins TRBV7-8 to TRBJ1-1; D is unresolved. Trimming took off 8 bases at V and 0 bases at J, with 4 bases between the two ends. This CDR3 comprises 11 residues. Germline V lookup: CDR1 SGHVS, CDR2 FQNEAQ. CDR3 coding DNA: TGTGCCAGCTATATGAACACTGAAGCTTTCTTT. Protein: CASYMNTEAFF.

The CDR3 region is CASSLSIGEYTGELFF. The CDR3 DNA reads TGTGCCAGCAGTTTATCGATAGGGGAGTACACCGGGGAGCTGTTTTTT. V is TRBV27 and J is TRBJ2-2; D possibly uses TRBD1 or TRBD2 (5 bases each). Germline values: CDR1 MNHEY, CDR2 SMNVEV (reference sequence). Trimming took off 0 bases at V and 3 bases at J, with 11 bases between the two ends. CDR3 length: 16 amino acids.

This rearrangement joins TRBV12-1 to TRBJ1-5; the listed D gene, TRBD1, was not tested against the DNA. TRBV12-1 corresponds to a pseudogene. CDR3 length: 16 residues. The CDR3 loop is CASSSRGQGKDQPQHF. The DNA for the CDR3 is TGTGCCAGCAGCTCACGCGGACAGGGAAAGGATCAGCCCCAGCATTTT.

The chain has TRBV28 and TRBJ2-3; either TRBD1 or TRBD2 may supply D (6 bases each). V lost 3 bases, J lost 1 base, and 14 bases lay in between. Germline V gene sequence: CDR1 MDHEN, CDR2 SYDVKM. This CDR3 is 16 amino acids long. CDR3 sequence (DNA): TGTGCCAGCAGTTTTGGGGGGCTCCCGCGCACAGATACGCAGTATTTT. Translation gives CASSFGGLPRTDTQYF. Variable domain in full (rest from reference TRBV28 and TRBJ2-3): DVKVTQSSRYLVKRTGEKVFLECVQDMDHENMFWYRQDPGLGLRLIYFSYDVKMKEKGDIPEGYSVSREKKERFSLILESASTNQTSMYLCASSFGGLPRTDTQYFGPGTRLTVL.

This clone was counted only a few times. CDR3 region: CASSQKGNTEAFF. The CDR3 bases are TGCGCCAGCAGCCAAAAGGGGAACACTGAAGCTTTCTTT. The chain is built from TRBV4-3 and TRBJ1-1; no clear D gene. Germline V gives CDR1 LGHNA, CDR2 YSLEER. The CDR3 is 13 amino acids. Trimming left V 2 bases short and J 1 base short, with 5 bases between.

The chain recombines TRBV6-5 with TRBJ2-7; 8 bases align to TRBD2. V lost 0 bases, J lost 4 bases, and 5 bases stayed unmatched. Per germline, CDR1 MNHEY and CDR2 SVGAGI. This CDR3 contains 15 residues. Here the CDR3 DNA reads TGTGCCAGCAGTTACTCGTACGGGAGGGCTTACGAGCAGTACTTC. Protein: CASSYSYGRAYEQYF.

The chain carries TRBV4-3 and TRBJ2-1; TRBD2 aligns across 10 bases. This CDR3 region has 17 residues. CDR1 is LGHNA, CDR2 YSLEER, per germline. The junction had 7 bases not matched to a gene; V was cut back by 4 bases and J by 1 base. The CDR3 nucleotides read TGCGCCAGCAGCCTGAGTAGCGGGAGGAAGTCCTACAATGAGCAGTTCTTC. Translating it yields CASSLSSGRKSYNEQFF.